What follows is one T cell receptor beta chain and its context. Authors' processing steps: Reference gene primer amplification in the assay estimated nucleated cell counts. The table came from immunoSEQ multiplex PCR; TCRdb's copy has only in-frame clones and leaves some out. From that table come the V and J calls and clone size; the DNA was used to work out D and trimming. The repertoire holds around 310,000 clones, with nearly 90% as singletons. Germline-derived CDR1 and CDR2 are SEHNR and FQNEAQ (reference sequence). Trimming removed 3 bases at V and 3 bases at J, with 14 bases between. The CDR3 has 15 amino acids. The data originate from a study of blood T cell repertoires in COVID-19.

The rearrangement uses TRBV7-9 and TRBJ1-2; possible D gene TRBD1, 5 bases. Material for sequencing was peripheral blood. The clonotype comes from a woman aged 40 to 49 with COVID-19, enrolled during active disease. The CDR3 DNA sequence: TGTGCCAGCAGCTTCGGGGGTCAGGGTGACTATGGCTACACCTTC. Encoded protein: CASSFGGQGDYGYTF. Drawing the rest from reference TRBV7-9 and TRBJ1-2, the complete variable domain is DTGVSQNPRHKITKRGQNVTFRCDPISEHNRLYWYRQTLGQGPEFLTYFQNEAQLEKSRLLSDRFSAERPKGSFSTLEIQRTEQGDSAMYLCASSFGGQGDYGYTFGSGTRLTVV.